This entry features one TCR beta chain sequence. Its target is unknown. PCR was performed a second time for roughly 7 to 12 cycles using a sample-barcoded 5' primer and a J-beta primer mix. TCRdb re-analysed the 5' RACE reads in MiXCR, keeping a single row per CDR3 protein. The data hold 950,000 to 1,200,000 distinct CDR3 sequences, with more than 30% observed a single time. This entry belongs to a study of blood T cells in healthy people across ages. There are 15 residues in the CDR3. V was cut by 4 bases and J by 1 base, with 14 bases left in between. Germline V gene lookup returns CDR1 DFQATT and CDR2 SNEGSKA (reference sequence). Donation came from healthy Caucasian individuals in Russia who were aged 6 to 90. Per-sample PBMC isolation yielded at least 6.5 million cells. Study-wide points: A greater number of naive CD4+ cells and higher diversity distinguished long-lived donors from aged donors.

The receptor was isolated from a man between 18 and 35 years old in good health. The rearrangement joins TRBV20-1 to TRBJ1-5, with D possibly being TRBD1 (6 bases). Sequenced input: blood. The CDR3 sequence is CSATIEGGSNQPQHF. The CDR3 coding sequence is TGCAGTGCTACGATAGAGGGGGGGAGCAATCAGCCCCAGCATTTT.